These T cell receptor beta chains were read from a single sample in a study of blood T cell repertoires in COVID-19. Generated by immunoSEQ multiplex PCR, the TCRdb table keeps only in-frame clones and is missing some. Here the sample spans 100,000 or so clones, 81% being singletons. Material: peripheral blood. Receptor source: a human donor in a cohort sampled during active COVID-19. CDR3s include the opening cysteine and the closing phenylalanine or tryptophan. A D gene is named only where the DNA matches it firmly. Where a row states a size, it is once, few, many or the class of an expanded clone; other rows omit it.

j_gene,v_gene,abundance,d_gene,CDR3nt,CDR3aa
TRBJ2-1,TRBV6-5,-,TRBD2,TGTGCCAGCAGTAAGACTAGCGGGAGAGTTGAGCAGTTCTTC,CASSKTSGRVEQFF
TRBJ2-4,TRBV2,-,TRBD2,TGTGCCAGCAGTTTTCCCGTCCTTCTAGCGGGAGCCAAAAACATTCAGTACTTC,CASSFPVLLAGAKNIQYF
TRBJ2-7,TRBV6-1,-,-,TGTGCCAGCAGTGAGGTTGCGTTTTCCTACGAGCAGTACTTC,CASSEVAFSYEQYF
TRBJ1-2,TRBV4-3,once,-,TGCGCCAGCAGCCACAGGGGCGCTTACTATGGCTACACCTTC,CASSHRGAYYGYTF
TRBJ1-1,TRBV6-5,-,TRBD1,TGTGCCAGCAGTTTGACAGGGGAAGGCACTGAAGCTTTCTTT,CASSLTGEGTEAFF
TRBJ2-3,TRBV6-6,-,TRBD1,TGTGCCAGCAGTTATCCTTCCACAGGGGGAACAGATACGCAGTATTTT,CASSYPSTGGTDTQYF
TRBJ1-5,TRBV2,-,TRBD1,TGTGCCAGCAGGGGACAGGGATTCAGCAATCAGCCCCAGCATTTT,CASRGQGFSNQPQHF
TRBJ1-1,TRBV7-8,-,TRBD1,TGTGCCAGCAGCCAGGGACAGGGGGCGCGCACTGAAGCTTTCTTT,CASSQGQGARTEAFF
TRBJ2-1,TRBV5-5,-,-,TGTGCCAGCAGCTTGTCCCGTCGACAATACAATGAGCAGTTCTTC,CASSLSRRQYNEQFF
TRBJ1-6,TRBV6-2/TRBV6-3,-,-,TGTGCCAGCAGTAACGGGACACCTTATAATTCACCCCTCCACTTT,CASSNGTPYNSPLHF
TRBJ2-3,TRBV7-3,-,TRBD1,TGTGCCAGCAGCCCTCGGGACAGGGTGGGAACAGATACGCAGTATTTT,CASSPRDRVGTDTQYF
TRBJ1-1,TRBV4-3,-,-,TGCGCCAGCAGCCAAGATCTGGGCGACACTGAAGCTTTCTTT,CASSQDLGDTEAFF
TRBJ2-1,TRBV2,-,TRBD2,TGTGCCAGCAGCGGACTAGCGGGGGGCGTCAATGAGCAGTTCTTC,CASSGLAGGVNEQFF
TRBJ1-2,TRBV29-1,once,-,TGCAGCGTTAGGGGGATCTATGGCTACACCTTC,CSVRGIYGYTF
TRBJ1-1,TRBV5-4,few,-,TGTGCCAGCAGCACCGGGGGGAACACTGAAGCTTTCTTT,CASSTGGNTEAFF
TRBJ1-2,TRBV6-6,-,TRBD1,TGTGCCAGCAGTCCCCTAAATCCGGGACAGGGGACGTTCCGGGTTGGCTACACCTTC,CASSPLNPGQGTFRVGYTF
TRBJ2-1,TRBV12-3/TRBV12-4,-,TRBD1,TGTGCCAGCAGCCGGGACAGGGCAGATGAGCAGTTCTTC,CASSRDRADEQFF
TRBJ2-3,TRBV4-3,-,-,TGCGCCAGCAGCCAAGATCGACAGGCAATCCTTAGTACGCAGTATTTT,CASSQDRQAILSTQYF
TRBJ1-4,TRBV29-1,-,TRBD1,TGCAGCGTTGGATCCGGGACAGGGAGTGAAAAACTGTTTTTT,CSVGSGTGSEKLFF
TRBJ1-6,TRBV6-5,few,TRBD1,TGTGCCAGCACCCGGACAGGGGATTCACCCCTCCACTTT,CASTRTGDSPLHF
TRBJ1-4,TRBV7-9,-,-,TGTGCCAGCAGCTTGACGACAGTTCTGGGGGAAAAACTGTTTTTT,CASSLTTVLGEKLFF
TRBJ1-5,TRBV6-6,few,-,TGTGCCAGCAGTTACTCCGAAGTCAGGCAGCCCCAGCATTTT,CASSYSEVRQPQHF
TRBJ1-1,TRBV18,few,-,TGTGCCAGCTCAAAGGGACATAACACTGAAGCTTTCTTT,CASSKGHNTEAFF